The T cell receptor beta chain under discussion was sequenced for a study of post-analysis software for immune sequencing data. Study background: Courses of disease covered relapsing-remitting, secondary progressive and progressive-relapsing multiple sclerosis.

Prepared libraries of TCR beta cDNA carried unique molecular identifiers. MiXCR was run by TCRdb on the PCR reads, yielding one entry per CDR3 protein. The profile shows 750,000 to 950,000 distinct CDR3 sequences, under 60% of them singletons. This clonotype was seen a handful of times. Its antigen is unidentified. Study-wide results and limits: The authors found that F measure strongly co-clustered same-batch samples.

The TCR was taken from a girl aged 10 to 17 with multiple sclerosis. The sequenced sample consisted of blood.

The CDR3 spells CSARRLAGEVETQYF. In DNA form, the CDR3 reads TGCAGTGCTCGCCGACTAGCGGGAGAGGTGGAGACCCAGTACTTC. V is TRBV20-1 and J is TRBJ2-5, with 12 bases identical to TRBD2. The V gene end was trimmed by 5 bases and the J gene end by 5 bases; junction bases not matched to a gene: 9. This CDR3 spans 15 amino acids. Looked up from germline, CDR1 is DFQATT and CDR2 is SNEGSKA (reference sequence).